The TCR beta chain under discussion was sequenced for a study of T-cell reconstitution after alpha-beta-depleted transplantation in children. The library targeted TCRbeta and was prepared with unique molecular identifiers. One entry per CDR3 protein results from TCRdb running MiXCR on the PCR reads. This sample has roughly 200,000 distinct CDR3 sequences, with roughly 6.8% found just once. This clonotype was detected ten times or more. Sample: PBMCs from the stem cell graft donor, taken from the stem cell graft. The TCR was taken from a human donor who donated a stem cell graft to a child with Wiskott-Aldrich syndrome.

The CDR3 here is CASSSLGAPSGANVLTF. The CDR3 nucleotides read TGTGCCAGCAGCTCCCTTGGGGCTCCCTCTGGGGCCAACGTCCTGACTTTC. The chain joins TRBV7-9 to TRBJ2-6, with D possibly being TRBD1 (5 bases). The germline gives CDR1 SEHNR, CDR2 FQNEAQ (reference sequence). V was trimmed by 4 bases and J by 0 bases, leaving 13 bases between them. This CDR3 spans 17 amino acids.